Below, 20 T cell receptor beta chains from the same sample are listed, as sequenced in a study of naive and memory T cell subsets. Two oligonucleotides, mixed equimolar, formed the beta constant-region primer covering TRBC1 and TRBC2. Nested alpha and beta constant-region primers with the SP2 primer drove four PCR rounds on ligated cDNA. TCRdb itself ran the UMI-ligation and nested PCR reads through MiXCR, one entry per CDR3 protein. The sample has about 22,000 distinct CDR3 sequences, around 10% seen once. Material for sequencing was central memory CD8+ T cells from blood. Source of these receptors: a human donor in good health.

This clonotype was detected a few times. The chain joins TRBV12-3 or TRBV12-4 to TRBJ1-2; weak D call: TRBD1 (5 bases). V shed 6 bases and J shed 4 bases, with 18 bases lying between them. There are 15 residues in the CDR3. CDR3 DNA sequence: TGTGCCAGCAGCCAAGCCCTTTTGGGGCCCTATGGCTACACCTTC. Encoded protein: CASSQALLGPYGYTF.

The chain is built from TRBV11-2 and TRBJ2-6, with a tentative D call TRBD2 (5 bases). Germline CDR1 reads SGHAT; CDR2 reads FQNNGV. Trimming stripped 5 bases from V and 1 base from J, with 6 bases between. The CDR3 consists of 14 residues. The CDR3: CASSRESGANVLTF. The DNA for the CDR3 is TGTGCCAGCAGCAGGGAGTCTGGGGCCAACGTCCTGACTTTC.

Worth noting for this clonotype: A read error may be the cause here, since a much bigger clone is one base away. The conserved phenylalanine or tryptophan is not found at the CDR3 terminus, so this likely reflects a read error. The chain couples TRBV23-1 to TRBJ2-5; D gene uncertain. TRBV23-1 is an open reading frame whose function is uncertain. The CDR3 is 13 amino acids. V lost 0 bases, J lost 5 bases, and 7 bases lay in between. For the CDR3, the DNA is TGCGCCAGCAGTCAATCGTGGGTTGAGACCCAGTACTAC. Protein: CASSQSWVETQYY.

This clonotype has a single count. CDR3 bases: TGCGCCAGCAGCCAAGATGTGATGAGCTCTGGAAACACCATATATTTT. This sequence encodes CASSQDVMSSGNTIYF. The chain links TRBV4-3 to TRBJ1-3; no reliable D call. The CDR3 has 16 residues. V lost 0 bases, J lost 0 bases, and 9 bases lay in between. Germline V gives CDR1 LGHNA, CDR2 YSLEER.

In its sample, this clonotype was seen many times. The CDR3 spells CSVSTITDTQYF. CDR3 nucleotide sequence: TGCAGCGTTTCGACTATCACAGATACGCAGTATTTT. This sequence joins TRBV29-1 and TRBJ2-3; D is possibly TRBD2 (5 bases). CDR1 and CDR2 (germline): SQVTM, ANQGSEA. V gave up 5 bases and J gave up 2 bases, with 8 bases separating them. The CDR3 contains 12 residues.

This clonotype showed up many times. The CDR3 coding sequence is TGTGCCAGCAGTTTATCGAGGATGGGGGGACTGTTTTTT. It translates to CASSLSRMGGLFF. The V and J genes are TRBV27 and TRBJ1-4; maybe TRBD1 (5 bases). Trimming shortened V by 0 bases and J by 13 bases, and 12 bases separated the two germline ends. This CDR3 has 13 amino acids. Germline V gives CDR1 MNHEY, CDR2 SMNVEV (reference sequence).

This chain links TRBV28 with TRBJ2-7; 7 bases line up with TRBD1. This CDR3 has 13 amino acids. V shed 7 bases and J 3 bases; nucleotides not matched to a gene: 6. CDR1 and CDR2 from the germline V gene are MDHEN and SYDVKM. The CDR3 here is CASILAGGYEQYF. The CDR3 nucleotides are TGTGCCAGCATCCTGGCAGGGGGCTACGAGCAGTACTTC.

The chain has TRBV7-9 and TRBJ1-5; D unclear. Trimming cost V 8 bases and J 4 bases, with 9 bases left between them. The CDR3 loop spans 12 amino acids. The germline V gene has CDR1 SEHNR and CDR2 FQNEAQ (reference sequence). The CDR3 is CASEGANQPQHF. The CDR3 DNA follows: TGTGCCAGCGAGGGTGCGAATCAGCCCCAGCATTTT.

This clonotype was found a few times. The CDR3 loop reads CASSWGQSYNEQFF. Written as DNA, the CDR3 is TGTGCCAGCAGTTGGGGACAGAGCTACAATGAGCAGTTCTTC. This chain uses TRBV27 with TRBJ2-1; 7 bases align to TRBD1. After removal of 4 bases from V and 3 bases from J, the junction contained 3 bases not matched to a gene. The CDR3 covers 14 residues. Germline lookup yields CDR1 MNHEY and CDR2 SMNVEV (reference sequence).

Many counts were recorded for this clonotype. The chain recombines TRBV24-1 with TRBJ2-7; D remains ambiguous. Germline V gene lookup returns CDR1 KGHDR and CDR2 SFDVKD. CDR3 length equals 13 residues. The V gene lost 3 bases and the J gene lost 2 bases, with 7 bases spanning the gap. The CDR3 sequence: CATSDRWAYEQYF. DNA of the CDR3: TGTGCCACCAGTGATCGATGGGCCTACGAGCAGTACTTC.

This clonotype was seen many times. The rearrangement joins TRBV28 to TRBJ2-1; D remains unclear. Germline loops: CDR1 MDHEN, CDR2 SYDVKM. V lost 6 bases and J lost 0, with 12 bases in between. This CDR3 has 15 residues. The CDR3 nucleotides read TGTGCCAGCAGCCCCGAGATGATCTCCTACAATGAGCAGTTCTTC. Amino acids: CASSPEMISYNEQFF.

This clonotype counts as medium-sized (0.01 to 0.1%). The chain links TRBV12-3 or TRBV12-4 to TRBJ2-7; D uncertain. V was trimmed by 5 bases and J by 6 bases, leaving 8 bases between them. The CDR3 consists of 11 residues. The CDR3 loop reads CASSLGPEQYF. In DNA, the CDR3 is TGTGCCAGCAGTCTTGGACCCGAGCAGTACTTC.

This clonotype was counted a few times. V usage is TRBV27 and J usage is TRBJ2-7; 11 bases agree with TRBD2. The CDR3 is 16 residues long. Germline-derived CDR1 and CDR2 are MNHEY and SMNVEV (reference sequence). V lost 1 base and J lost 3; bases outside the gene matches: 5. The CDR3 loop is CASSLYGTSGLYEQYF. The CDR3 DNA follows: TGTGCCAGCAGTTTATACGGGACTAGCGGCCTCTACGAGCAGTACTTC.

At least ten counts were recorded for this clonotype. This sequence joins TRBV11-2 and TRBJ1-2; D is ambiguous. Trimming removed 0 bases from V and 3 bases from J, with 2 bases in between. Germline V CDR1 and CDR2: SGHAT, FQNNGV. This CDR3 spans 12 amino acids. As DNA, the CDR3 is TGTGCCAGCAGCTTAGATCACTATGGCTACACCTTC. Protein product: CASSLDHYGYTF.

This clonotype was observed a handful of times. The chain employs TRBV4-1 and TRBJ2-2; TRBD2 matches at 10 bases. CDR1 and CDR2 (germline): MGHRA, YSYEKL. CDR3 size: 18 residues. Trimming removed 3 bases from V and 5 bases from J; junction bases left unmatched: 12. As DNA, the CDR3 is TGCGCCAGCAGCCAGTATCCAGCGGGAGGGCCAAGTACCGGGGAGCTGTTTTTT. Protein sequence: CASSQYPAGGPSTGELFF.

The chain has TRBV5-4 and TRBJ1-1; D remains ambiguous. The CDR3 loop spans 11 amino acids. Trimming removed 0 bases from V and 7 bases from J, with 4 bases in between. Germline loops: CDR1 SGHNT, CDR2 YYREEE (reference sequence). The CDR3 loop is CASSLVGEAFF. CDR3 DNA sequence: TGTGCCAGCAGCTTGGTCGGTGAAGCTTTCTTT.

Only a few counts were recorded for this clonotype. The chain has TRBV4-1 and TRBJ2-7, with 11 positions matching TRBD2. The trim removed 0 bases at V and 8 bases at J, leaving 6 bases unmatched. The length of the CDR3 is 15 residues. Germline CDR1 is MGHRA and CDR2 is YSYEKL. CDR3 in amino acids: CASSQDPLAGGKQYF. The CDR3 DNA sequence: TGCGCCAGCAGCCAAGATCCTCTAGCGGGAGGCAAGCAGTACTTC.

This clonotype appeared many times. The rearrangement joins TRBV28 to TRBJ2-1; 10 bases agree with TRBD2. J gave up 3 bases and V 7 bases, and 3 bases lay outside the gene matches. The germline V gene encodes CDR1 MDHEN and CDR2 SYDVKM. This CDR3 comprises 14 residues. Written as DNA, the CDR3 is TGTGCCAGCATGCTAGCGGGAGACTACAATGAGCAGTTCTTC. It encodes CASMLAGDYNEQFF. The variable domain in full, with the rest retrieved from reference TRBV28 and TRBJ2-1, is DVKVTQSSRYLVKRTGEKVFLECVQDMDHENMFWYRQDPGLGLRLIYFSYDVKMKEKGDIPEGYSVSREKKERFSLILESASTNQTSMYLCASMLAGDYNEQFFGPGTRLTVL.

This clonotype was picked up many times. The chain recombines TRBV6-4 with TRBJ2-3; a weak D match, TRBD2 (6 bases). The germline CDR1 and CDR2 sequences are MRHNA and SNTAGT. The V and J ends lost 4 bases and 0 bases respectively, with 8 bases between them. The CDR3 spans 14 residues. The CDR3 DNA reads TGTGCCAGCAGTGGGAGGGACAGCACAGATACGCAGTATTTT. Protein: CASSGRDSTDTQYF.

This clonotype was observed a few times. This sequence joins TRBV29-1 and TRBJ2-2, with a weak D call TRBD1 (5 bases). Trimming removed 4 bases from V and 0 bases from J, with 9 bases in between. CDR3 length: 14 residues. Germline CDR1 is SQVTM and CDR2 is ANQGSEA. CDR3 protein: CSVVGATNTGELFF. The CDR3 DNA reads as TGCAGCGTTGTAGGGGCTACGAACACCGGGGAGCTGTTTTTT.